The 22 T cell receptor beta chains presented below share a single source sample, sequenced in a study of identical twins. Each CDR3 protein gets one entry after TCRdb re-called the 5' RACE reads with MiXCR. The sample lists about 690,000 distinct CDR3 sequences; around 5.7% were seen once. Sequencing was carried out using naive T cells sorted from blood. These receptors were taken from a man aged 18-30 years in good health.

This clonotype has only a few counts. The chain employs TRBV7-6 and TRBJ1-6; D gene uncertain. V gave up 4 bases and J gave up 9 bases, with 10 bases separating them. The CDR3 sequence is 13 residues long. Germline V gene lookup returns CDR1 SGHVS and CDR2 FNYEAQ. The DNA for the CDR3 is TGTGCCAGCAGCTCAAAGGGAGGTTCACCCCTCCACTTT. This sequence encodes CASSSKGGSPLHF.

There are many counts of this clonotype. CDR3 in amino acids: CASSPGVGTPRAFF. DNA for the CDR3: TGCGCCAGCAGCCCGGGGGTAGGCACCCCGAGGGCTTTCTTT. The rearrangement joins TRBV4-3 to TRBJ1-1; tentatively, D is TRBD1 (5 bases). Germline CDR1 is LGHNA and CDR2 is YSLEER. V was clipped by 4 bases and J by 11 bases, with 20 bases between them. This CDR3 is built from 14 residues.

There are a few counts of this clonotype. The V and J genes are TRBV6-1 and TRBJ2-5; D is unresolved. There are 14 residues in the CDR3. In germline, CDR1 is MNHNS, CDR2 SASEGT. Trimming removed 6 bases at V and 1 base at J, with 12 bases between. The CDR3 DNA reads as TGTGCCAGCAGCCAGTACTCCTCCCAAGAGACCCAGTACTTC. Encoded protein: CASSQYSSQETQYF.

This clonotype was counted at least ten times. This sequence joins TRBV7-2 and TRBJ2-3; 9 nucleotides line up with TRBD2. This CDR3 has 15 residues. Germline trimming cut 3 bases from V and 4 bases from J; bases unmatched to any gene: 5. Germline CDR1 SGHTA, CDR2 FQGNSA. The CDR3 is CASSFRLAGSDTQYF. In DNA, the CDR3 is TGTGCCAGCAGCTTCAGGCTAGCGGGGTCAGATACGCAGTATTTT.

This clonotype was counted ten times or more. The V gene is TRBV15, the J gene TRBJ2-7, with D perhaps assigned TRBD1 or TRBD2 (5 bases each). The CDR3 is 14 amino acids. Germline lookup yields CDR1 LNHNV and CDR2 YYDKDF (reference sequence). The ends were cut back, 0 bases at V and 1 base at J, with 7 bases in the middle. This chain's CDR3 is CATSRERGSYEQYV. CDR3 sequence (DNA): TGTGCCACCAGCAGAGAGAGGGGTTCCTACGAGCAGTACGTC.

Points on this clonotype: A much bigger clone sits one base away, suggesting this may be a read error. This chain uses TRBV6-2 or TRBV6-3 with TRBJ2-5, with D unclear. The CDR3 sequence is 11 residues long. Germline V gives CDR1 MNHEY, CDR2 SVGEGT. The CDR3 is CPSHRAETQYF. The CDR3, as DNA: TGTCCCAGCCATAGGGCCGAAACCCAGTACTTC.

This clonotype was observed a few times. The rearrangement joins TRBV11-2 to TRBJ2-5; tentatively, D is TRBD1 (6 bases). Trimming took off 3 bases at V and 5 bases at J, with 19 bases between the two ends. The germline CDR1 and CDR2 sequences are SGHAT and FQNNGV. This CDR3 spans 16 amino acids. CDR3 DNA sequence: TGTGCCAGCAGCTTCGGAGACAGGCGATATCGTGAGACCCAGTACTTC. Protein: CASSFGDRRYRETQYF.

This clonotype occurred a few times. The chain has TRBV7-9 and TRBJ2-5, with D unclear. Deletions cut 2 bases from V and 2 bases from J, with 15 bases between. CDR3 length equals 16 residues. Germline-derived CDR1 and CDR2 are SEHNR and FQNEAQ (reference sequence). This CDR3 reads CASSLFPNDVQETQYF. The CDR3 DNA reads as TGTGCCAGCAGCTTATTCCCTAACGACGTGCAAGAGACCCAGTACTTC.

The chain combines TRBV20-1 with TRBJ2-5; no firm D call. The CDR3 loop spans 12 amino acids. Germline-derived CDR1 and CDR2 are DFQATT and SNEGSKA (reference sequence). V lost 3 bases and J 5 bases, leaving 10 bases between the germline ends. The CDR3 region is CSASDHGETQYF. The CDR3 DNA reads as TGCAGTGCTAGTGACCACGGGGAGACCCAGTACTTC.

This clonotype was seen ten or more times. The CDR3 sequence: CASMGEKLFF. CDR3 coding DNA: TGTGCCAGCATGGGCGAAAAACTGTTTTTT. The V gene is TRBV25-1, the J gene TRBJ1-4, with D unclear. The CDR3 is 10 amino acids. Germline V lookup: CDR1 MGHDK, CDR2 SYGVNS. The V end lost 7 bases, the J end lost 8 bases, and 5 bases lay between the germline ends.

V gene TRBV9 combines with J gene TRBJ2-5; the D gene is possibly TRBD1 (5 bases). V was trimmed by 0 bases and J by 5 bases, leaving 8 bases between them. Germline values: CDR1 SGDLS, CDR2 YYNGEE. The CDR3 totals 13 residues. CDR3 protein: CASSVGNRETQYF. CDR3 bases: TGTGCCAGCAGCGTAGGCAACAGGGAGACCCAGTACTTC. Supplemented by reference TRBV9 and TRBJ2-5, the full variable domain reads DSGVTQTPKHLITATGQRVTLRCSPRSGDLSVYWYQQSLDQGLQFLIQYYNGEERAKGNILERFSAQQFPDLHSELNLSSLELGDSALYFCASSVGNRETQYFGPGTRLLVL.

This clonotype has just a few counts. V gene TRBV6-6 combines with J gene TRBJ2-1; 9 bases align to TRBD2. V was clipped by 2 bases and J by 7 bases; unmatched bases: 0. This CDR3 has 13 residues. CDR1 and CDR2 from the germline V gene are MNHNY and SVGAGI (reference sequence). This CDR3 is CASSYAGGNEQFF. For the CDR3, the DNA is TGTGCCAGCAGTTACGCGGGGGGGAATGAGCAGTTCTTC.

This clonotype occurred a few times. The gene calls are TRBV21-1 and TRBJ1-1. TRBV21-1 is tagged as a pseudogene. The CDR3 consists of 15 residues. The CDR3 here is CASSKLGGVNTEAFF. Here the CDR3 DNA reads TGTGCCAGCAGCAAATTGGGTGGTGTGAACACTGAAGCTTTCTTT.

The chain couples TRBV24-1 to TRBJ2-5; 10 bases agree with TRBD2. The CDR3 has 15 amino acids. Trimming cost V 0 bases and J 5 bases; bases outside gene matches: 2. Germline V gene sequence: CDR1 KGHDR, CDR2 SFDVKD. The CDR3 DNA sequence: TGTGCCACCAGTGATTTGACTAGCGGGACGGAGACCCAGTACTTC. Its protein product is CATSDLTSGTETQYF.

This clonotype was found many times. V and J are TRBV6-2 or TRBV6-3 and TRBJ1-1; D perhaps matches TRBD1 (5 bases). This CDR3 has 11 residues. With 6 bases removed from V and 6 bases from J, the gap between germline ends came to 8 bases. Germline V gives CDR1 MNHEY, CDR2 SVGEGT. This CDR3 reads CASSQGPEAFF. DNA of the CDR3: TGTGCCAGCAGCCAGGGCCCTGAAGCTTTCTTT.

This clonotype was recorded many times. The V gene is TRBV9, the J gene TRBJ2-1, with 9 bases matching TRBD2. Per the germline V gene, CDR1 is SGDLS and CDR2 is YYNGEE. The V and J ends lost 3 bases and 3 bases, in that order; junction bases with no gene match: 1. The CDR3 length is 14 residues. This CDR3 is CASSATSGYNEQFF. The CDR3 nucleotides read TGTGCCAGCAGCGCGACTAGCGGCTACAATGAGCAGTTCTTC. The variable domain in full, completed from reference TRBV9 and TRBJ2-1, reads DSGVTQTPKHLITATGQRVTLRCSPRSGDLSVYWYQQSLDQGLQFLIQYYNGEERAKGNILERFSAQQFPDLHSELNLSSLELGDSALYFCASSATSGYNEQFFGPGTRLTVL.

This clonotype appeared many times. V usage is TRBV24-1 and J usage is TRBJ1-5, with D possibly TRBD1 on 5 matching bases. V was cut by 8 bases and J by 4 bases, with 11 bases left in between. This CDR3 region has 13 residues. Germline assignment: CDR1 KGHDR and CDR2 SFDVKD. CDR3 sequence reads: CATNDSPNQPQHF. The CDR3 coding sequence is TGTGCCACCAATGACAGCCCAAATCAGCCCCAGCATTTT.

This clonotype has a count of ten or more. V gene TRBV27 combines with J gene TRBJ2-3; 11 nucleotides agree with TRBD2. The germline CDR1 and CDR2 sequences are MNHEY and SMNVEV (reference sequence). The V segment lost 3 bases and the J segment 2 bases; nucleotides outside the gene matches: 13. This CDR3 comprises 19 residues. The CDR3 sequence: CASSFKEVAGGPVTDTQYF. CDR3 sequence (DNA): TGTGCCAGCAGTTTTAAGGAAGTAGCGGGAGGGCCGGTCACAGATACGCAGTATTTT.

This clonotype was observed a handful of times. This sequence joins TRBV4-1 and TRBJ1-4, with a possible D match to TRBD1 (6 bases). From germline, CDR1 is MGHRA and CDR2 YSYEKL. V dropped 5 bases and J dropped 7 bases, with 14 bases sitting between them. CDR3 length equals 14 residues. Here the CDR3 reads CASSEQGPGEKLFF. As DNA, the CDR3 is TGCGCCAGCAGCGAGCAGGGGCCTGGTGAAAAACTGTTTTTT.

The CDR3 sequence is CSARDRRISGNTIYF. The DNA for the CDR3 is TGCAGTGCTAGAGATCGGAGAATTTCTGGAAACACCATATATTTT. This chain connects TRBV20-1 to TRBJ1-3, with no clear D. V was clipped by 0 bases and J by 1 base, with 10 bases between them. The CDR3 consists of 15 residues. The V gene's germline CDR1 is DFQATT and CDR2 SNEGSKA (reference sequence).

V gene TRBV7-2 combines with J gene TRBJ1-1; a weak D match, TRBD1 (5 bases). Between the trimmed V and J ends, which lost 3 bases and 1 base, there was a span of 9 bases. Germline assignment: CDR1 SGHTA and CDR2 FQGNSA. The CDR3 consists of 14 residues. As DNA, the CDR3 is TGTGCCAGCAGCTTCGGGGCGAGGAACACTGAAGCTTTCTTT. It specifies CASSFGARNTEAFF. Full variable domain (outside the CDR3, taken from reference TRBV7-2 and TRBJ1-1): GAGVSQSPSNKVTEKGKDVELRCDPISGHTALYWYRQSLGQGLEFLIYFQGNSAPDKSGLPSDRFSAERTGGSVSTLTIQRTQQEDSAVYLCASSFGARNTEAFFGQGTRLTVV.

This clonotype was recorded many times. The genes are TRBV7-9 and TRBJ2-4; 7 nucleotides line up with TRBD1. The ends lost 4 bases at V and 3 bases at J; junction bases unmatched: 6. The CDR3 covers 15 residues. The germline CDR1 and CDR2 sequences are SEHNR and FQNEAQ (reference sequence). CDR3 in DNA: TGTGCCAGCAGCTCCCCGGGACAGTACAAAAACATTCAGTACTTC. Residues: CASSSPGQYKNIQYF.